These 11 T cell receptor beta chains share one sample of origin, sequenced in a study of blood T cell repertoires in COVID-19. Profiling relied on immunoSEQ multiplex PCR, and the TCRdb table lists in-frame clones only, not all of them. The sample includes roughly 200,000 clones, roughly 85% of them seen just once. The material sequenced was peripheral blood. The receptors here all came from a woman aged 18-29 years who had recovered from COVID-19.

DNA of the CDR3: TGTGCCATCAGTGACCATGGACAGGGGAGTGTCTATGGCTACACCTTC. Amino acid sequence: CAISDHGQGSVYGYTF. The chain joins TRBV10-3 to TRBJ1-2, with TRBD1 matching over 9 bases. Germline lookup yields CDR1 ENHRY and CDR2 SYGVKD. J gave up 4 bases and V 3 bases, and 9 bases lay outside the gene matches. CDR3 length: 16 residues.

The V and J genes are TRBV7-2 and TRBJ2-1, with a weak D call TRBD2 (5 bases). V lost 1 base to trimming and J lost 7 bases, with 14 bases between them. The V gene's germline CDR1 is SGHTA and CDR2 FQGNSA. CDR3 length equals 15 residues. CDR3 nucleotides: TGTGCCAGCAGCTTAGGGCAGCGAGCGGTGAATGAGCAGTTCTTC. Amino acids: CASSLGQRAVNEQFF. The whole variable domain, filled in from reference TRBV7-2 and TRBJ2-1, reads GAGVSQSPSNKVTEKGKDVELRCDPISGHTALYWYRQSLGQGLEFLIYFQGNSAPDKSGLPSDRFSAERTGGSVSTLTIQRTQQEDSAVYLCASSLGQRAVNEQFFGPGTRLTVL.

The rearrangement uses TRBV21-1 and TRBJ2-7; TRBD1 reflects the table's D call only, with no check against the DNA. TRBV21-1 is flagged as a pseudogene. This CDR3 spans 13 amino acids. As DNA, the CDR3 is TGTGCCAGCAGCAAAGACAGGAACTACGAGCAGTACTTC. Amino acid sequence: CASSKDRNYEQYF.

The rearrangement joins TRBV25-1 to TRBJ2-7; a weak D match, TRBD2 (5 bases). Trimming took off 3 bases at V and 2 bases at J, with 14 bases between the two ends. Per germline, CDR1 MGHDK and CDR2 SYGVNS. The length of the CDR3 is 15 residues. The CDR3 nucleotides read TGTGCCAGCAGTGAGACGAGGGTTAAGGCCTACGAGCAGTACTTC. Translating it yields CASSETRVKAYEQYF.

Comment on this clone: Sequence at one end of the junction differs from germline and may be a read error. V usage is TRBV29-1 and J usage is TRBJ2-1; 9 bases are a match to TRBD2. This CDR3 has 13 amino acids. CDR1 is SQVTM, CDR2 ANQGSEA, per germline. As DNA, the CDR3 is TGCAGCGCTGAAACCGGGACTAGCAGTGAGCAGTTCTTC. As protein: CSAETGTSSEQFF.

This clone was observed many times. The chain links TRBV18 to TRBJ2-7; a possible D gene is TRBD1 (5 bases). Germline CDR1 KGHSH, CDR2 LQKENI. V was pared by 6 bases and J by 3 bases, with 12 bases between. The CDR3 runs 13 residues. The CDR3 region is CASSGQSDYEQYF. In DNA, the CDR3 is TGTGCCAGCTCCGGACAAAGCGACTACGAGCAGTACTTC.

Turning to this clone: Other nucleotide sequences from this sample produce the same CDR3. V and J are TRBV15 and TRBJ2-7; D remains unclear. V was trimmed by 0 bases and J by 4 bases, leaving 4 bases between them. Germline CDR1 LNHNV, CDR2 YYDKDF (reference sequence). The CDR3 contains 12 residues. The CDR3, as DNA: TGTGCCACCAGCAGAGACAGATACGAGCAGTACTTC. Its translation: CATSRDRYEQYF.

The genes are TRBV7-6 and TRBJ2-7; D gene uncertain. CDR1 is SGHVS, CDR2 FNYEAQ, per germline. The CDR3 contains 15 residues. V was cut by 5 bases and J by 1 base, with 15 bases left in between. The CDR3 region is CASSPLAHRSYEQYF. Here the CDR3 DNA reads TGTGCCAGCAGCCCACTCGCGCACCGTTCCTACGAGCAGTACTTC. The variable domain in full, completed from reference TRBV7-6 and TRBJ2-7, reads GAGVSQSPRYKVTKRGQDVALRCDPISGHVSLYWYRQALGQGPEFLTYFNYEAQQDKSGLPNDRFSAERPEGSISTLTIQRTEQRDSAMYRCASSPLAHRSYEQYFGPGTRLTVT.

The V call is TRBV30, the J call TRBJ1-1, with TRBD1 as a possible D gene (5 bases). Trimming cost V 3 bases and J 0 bases, with 11 bases left between them. In germline, CDR1 is GTSNPN, CDR2 SVGIG (reference sequence). CDR3 length equals 14 residues. CDR3 region: CAWRSGLLNTEAFF. CDR3 bases: TGTGCCTGGAGGTCGGGACTCCTGAACACTGAAGCTTTCTTT.

CDR3: CASSYSSGANVLTF. In DNA, the CDR3 is TGTGCCAGCAGTTACTCGAGTGGGGCCAACGTCCTGACTTTC. The chain employs TRBV6-5 and TRBJ2-6; no definite D call. The CDR3 spans 14 residues. In germline, CDR1 is MNHEY, CDR2 SVGAGI. V lost 0 bases to trimming and J lost 3 bases, with 3 bases between them.

This chain joins TRBV19 and TRBJ1-5; D might be TRBD1 (5 bases). V was cut by 5 bases and J by 7 bases, with 12 bases left in between. The CDR3 sequence is 13 residues long. Germline V gene lookup returns CDR1 LNHDA and CDR2 SQIVND (reference sequence). Here the CDR3 reads CASSDTTDQPQHF. In nucleotides, the CDR3 is TGTGCCAGTAGTGACACGACAGACCAGCCCCAGCATTTT.